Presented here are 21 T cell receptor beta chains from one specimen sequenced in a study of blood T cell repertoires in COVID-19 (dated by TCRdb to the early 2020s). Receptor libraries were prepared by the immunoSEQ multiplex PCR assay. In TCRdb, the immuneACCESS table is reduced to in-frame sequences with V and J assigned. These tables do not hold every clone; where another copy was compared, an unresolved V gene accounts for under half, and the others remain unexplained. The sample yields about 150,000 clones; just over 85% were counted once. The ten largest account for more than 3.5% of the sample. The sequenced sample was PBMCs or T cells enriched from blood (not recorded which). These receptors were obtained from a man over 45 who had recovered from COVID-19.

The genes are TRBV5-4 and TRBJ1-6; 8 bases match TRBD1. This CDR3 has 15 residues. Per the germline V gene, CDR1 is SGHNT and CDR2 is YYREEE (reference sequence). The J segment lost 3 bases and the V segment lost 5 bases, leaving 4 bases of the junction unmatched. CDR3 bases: TGTGCCAGCAGTTTAGGACAGGGCTATAATTCACCCCTCCACTTT. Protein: CASSLGQGYNSPLHF.

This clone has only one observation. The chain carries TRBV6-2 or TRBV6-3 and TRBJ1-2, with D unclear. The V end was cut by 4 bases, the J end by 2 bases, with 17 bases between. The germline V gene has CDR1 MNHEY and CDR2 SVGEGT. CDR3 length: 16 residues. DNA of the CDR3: TGTGCCAGCAGTTCCAAACAGTACCCCTCGAACTATGGCTACACCTTC. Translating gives CASSSKQYPSNYGYTF.

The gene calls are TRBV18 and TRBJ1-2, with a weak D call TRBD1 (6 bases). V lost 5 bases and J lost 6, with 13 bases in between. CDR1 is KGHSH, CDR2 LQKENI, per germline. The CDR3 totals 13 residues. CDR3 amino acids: CASSIQGSDGYTF. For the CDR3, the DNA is TGTGCCAGCTCAATACAGGGTAGTGATGGCTACACCTTC.

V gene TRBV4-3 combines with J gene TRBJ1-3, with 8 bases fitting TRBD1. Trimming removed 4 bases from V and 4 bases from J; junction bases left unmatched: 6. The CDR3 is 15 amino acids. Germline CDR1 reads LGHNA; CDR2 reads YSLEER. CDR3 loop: CASSPDRANGNTIYF. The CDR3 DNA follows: TGCGCCAGCAGCCCGGACAGGGCGAACGGAAACACCATATATTTT.

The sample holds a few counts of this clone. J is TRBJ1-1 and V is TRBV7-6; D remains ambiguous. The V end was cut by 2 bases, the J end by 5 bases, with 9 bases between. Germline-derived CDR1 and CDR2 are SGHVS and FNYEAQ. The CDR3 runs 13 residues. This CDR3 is CASSLMEGTEAFF. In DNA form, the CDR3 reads TGTGCCAGCAGCTTAATGGAGGGTACTGAAGCTTTCTTT.

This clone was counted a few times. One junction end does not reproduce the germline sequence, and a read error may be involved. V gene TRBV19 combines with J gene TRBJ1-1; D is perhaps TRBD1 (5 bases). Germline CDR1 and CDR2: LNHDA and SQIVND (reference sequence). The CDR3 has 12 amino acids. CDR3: CASSPSWGRPSF. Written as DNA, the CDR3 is TGTGCCAGTAGTCCATCATGGGGCAGGCCGTCCTTT.

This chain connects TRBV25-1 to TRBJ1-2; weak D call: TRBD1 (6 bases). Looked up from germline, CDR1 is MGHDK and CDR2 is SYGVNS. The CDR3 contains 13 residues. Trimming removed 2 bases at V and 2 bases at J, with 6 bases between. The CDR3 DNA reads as TGTGCCAGCAGTGAACAGGGGAACTATGGCTACACCTTC. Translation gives CASSEQGNYGYTF.

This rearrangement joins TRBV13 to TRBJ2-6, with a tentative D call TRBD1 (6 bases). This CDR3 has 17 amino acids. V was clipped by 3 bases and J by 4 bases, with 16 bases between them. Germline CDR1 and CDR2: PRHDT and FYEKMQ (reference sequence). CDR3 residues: CASSLTSGTRGANVLTF. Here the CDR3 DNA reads TGTGCCAGCAGCTTGACCTCCGGGACACGCGGGGCCAACGTCCTGACTTTC.

Here the CDR3 DNA reads TGTGCCAGCAGCCCCTACAGGGGGCGATACGAGCAGTACGTC. This translates into CASSPYRGRYEQYV. The chain couples TRBV7-2 to TRBJ2-7; TRBD1 matches at 9 bases. CDR1 and CDR2 from the germline V gene are SGHTA and FQGNSA. This CDR3 region has 14 residues. J gave up 4 bases and V 5 bases, and 6 bases lay outside the gene matches.

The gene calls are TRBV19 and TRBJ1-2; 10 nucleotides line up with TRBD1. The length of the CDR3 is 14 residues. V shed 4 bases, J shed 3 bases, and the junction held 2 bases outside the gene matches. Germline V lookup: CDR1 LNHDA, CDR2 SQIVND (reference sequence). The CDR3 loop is CASSRQGADYGYTF. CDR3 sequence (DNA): TGTGCCAGTAGTAGACAGGGGGCCGACTATGGCTACACCTTC.

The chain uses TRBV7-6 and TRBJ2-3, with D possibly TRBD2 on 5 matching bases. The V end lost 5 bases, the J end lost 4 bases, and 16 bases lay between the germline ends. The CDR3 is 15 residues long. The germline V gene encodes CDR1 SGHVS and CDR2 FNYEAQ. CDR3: CASSPGVQTADTQYF. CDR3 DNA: TGTGCCAGCAGCCCCGGGGTCCAAACCGCAGATACGCAGTATTTT.

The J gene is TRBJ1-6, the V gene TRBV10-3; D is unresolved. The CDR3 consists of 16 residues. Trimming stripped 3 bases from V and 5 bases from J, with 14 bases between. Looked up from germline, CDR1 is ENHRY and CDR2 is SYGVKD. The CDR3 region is CAISEVRGGNNSPLHF. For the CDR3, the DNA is TGTGCCATCAGTGAAGTTCGGGGAGGGAATAATTCACCCCTCCACTTT.

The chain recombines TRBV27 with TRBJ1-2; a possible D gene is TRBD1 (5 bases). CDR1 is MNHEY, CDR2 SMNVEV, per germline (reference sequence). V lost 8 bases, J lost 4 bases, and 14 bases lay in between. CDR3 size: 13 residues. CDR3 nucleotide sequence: TGTGCCAGCGCCTTCAGGGCTCCCTATGGCTACACCTTC. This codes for CASAFRAPYGYTF.

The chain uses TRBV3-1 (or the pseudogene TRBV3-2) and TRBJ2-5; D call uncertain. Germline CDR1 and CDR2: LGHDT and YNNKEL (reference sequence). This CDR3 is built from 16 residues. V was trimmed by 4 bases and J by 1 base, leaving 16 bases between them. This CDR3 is CASSPSGIDTQETQYF. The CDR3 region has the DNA TGTGCCAGCAGCCCAAGTGGTATCGACACCCAAGAGACCCAGTACTTC.

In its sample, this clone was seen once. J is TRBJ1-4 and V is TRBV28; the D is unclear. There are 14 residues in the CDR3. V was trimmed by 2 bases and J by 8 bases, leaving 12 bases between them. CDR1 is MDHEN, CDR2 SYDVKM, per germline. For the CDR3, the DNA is TGTGCCAGCAGTTTAACGCCTGAGTGGGAAAAACTGTTTTTT. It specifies CASSLTPEWEKLFF.

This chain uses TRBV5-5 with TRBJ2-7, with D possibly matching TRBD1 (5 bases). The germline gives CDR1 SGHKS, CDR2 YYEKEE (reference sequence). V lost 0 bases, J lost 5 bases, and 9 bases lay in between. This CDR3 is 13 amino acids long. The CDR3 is CASSLGQYNEQYV. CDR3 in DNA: TGTGCCAGCAGCTTGGGACAGTACAACGAGCAGTACGTC.

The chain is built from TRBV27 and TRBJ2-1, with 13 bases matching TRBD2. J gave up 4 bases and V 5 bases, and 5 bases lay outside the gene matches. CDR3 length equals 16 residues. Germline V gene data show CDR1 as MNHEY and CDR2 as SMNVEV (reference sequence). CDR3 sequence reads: CASSHWTSGGYNEQFF. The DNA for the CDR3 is TGTGCCAGCAGTCATTGGACTAGCGGGGGTTACAATGAGCAGTTCTTC.

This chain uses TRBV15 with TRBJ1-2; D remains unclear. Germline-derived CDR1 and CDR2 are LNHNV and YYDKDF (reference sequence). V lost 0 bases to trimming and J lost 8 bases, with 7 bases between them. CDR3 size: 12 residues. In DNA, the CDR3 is TGTGCCACCAGCAGAGATACGGGGGGCTACACCTTC. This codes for CATSRDTGGYTF.

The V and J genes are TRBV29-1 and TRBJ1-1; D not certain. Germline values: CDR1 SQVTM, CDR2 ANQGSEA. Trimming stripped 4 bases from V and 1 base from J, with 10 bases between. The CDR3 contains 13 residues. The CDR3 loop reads CSVVWAANTEAFF. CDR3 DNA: TGCAGCGTTGTTTGGGCAGCGAACACTGAAGCTTTCTTT.

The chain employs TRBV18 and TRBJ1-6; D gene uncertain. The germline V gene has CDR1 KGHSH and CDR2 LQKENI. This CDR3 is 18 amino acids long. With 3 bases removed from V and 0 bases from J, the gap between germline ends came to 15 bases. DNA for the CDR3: TGTGCCAGCTCACCGTATAGCCCCAGAAGCTCCTATAATTCACCCCTCCACTTT. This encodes CASSPYSPRSSYNSPLHF.

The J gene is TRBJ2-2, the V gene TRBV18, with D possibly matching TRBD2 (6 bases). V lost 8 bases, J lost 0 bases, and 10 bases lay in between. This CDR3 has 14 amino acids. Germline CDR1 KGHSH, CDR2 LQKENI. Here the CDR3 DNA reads TGTGCCAGCGGGGACTTCTCGAACACCGGGGAGCTGTTTTTT. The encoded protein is CASGDFSNTGELFF.